This T cell receptor (beta chain) is from a study of T cell responses to AZD1222 COVID-19 vaccine. Study at large: Investigators merged groups given second doses at roughly 4 or roughly 12 weeks.

General observations from the study: White British donors predominated, females outnumbered males, and clonal diversity was possibly underestimated. After the peak T cell response, and only then, were repertoires sampled.

The germline CDR1 and CDR2 sequences are SGHAT and FQNNGV. Deletions cut 6 bases from V and 4 bases from J, with 12 bases between. The CDR3 is made up of 13 amino acids. Method: immunoSEQ multiplex PCR; TCRdb's copy keeps in-frame clones and lacks some. The table has 100,000 to 150,000 clones, more than 80% seen once. As regards this clone: Its antigen remains unidentified.

The sample was peripheral blood, taken on day 0 of AZD1222 vaccination. This receptor was identified in an adult in good health. The chain uses TRBV11-2 and TRBJ1-1; D gene ambiguous. The CDR3 nucleotides read TGTGCCAGCAGATCCACGTCGGGCACTGAAGCTTTCTTT. The encoded protein is CASRSTSGTEAFF. The whole variable domain, filled in from reference TRBV11-2 and TRBJ1-1, reads EAGVAQSPRYKIIEKRQSVAFWCNPISGHATLYWYQQILGQGPKLLIQFQNNGVVDDSQLPKDRFSAERLKGVDSTLKIQPAKLEDSAVYLCASRSTSGTEAFFGQGTRLTVV.